A selection of T cell receptor beta chains follows, all from one sample in a study of shared clonotypes between healthy human individuals. The data were produced by immunoSEQ multiplex PCR, yet TCRdb's version contains in-frame clones alone and is incomplete. Among about 2 million clones listed, roughly 96% were seen once. Sequencing was performed on naive CD4+ T cells sorted from blood. These receptors were obtained from a young man in good health. Both conserved end residues are part of each CDR3.

V: TRBV5-1
J: TRBJ2-2
CDR3: CASSSAGYANTGELFF

V: TRBV25-1
J: TRBJ2-7
CDR3: CATAKAGNSYEQYF

V: TRBV5-1
J: TRBJ2-6
CDR3: CASRGDSGANVLTF

V: TRBV5-1
J: TRBJ2-5
CDR3: CASSKGRTQETQYF

V: TRBV4-3
J: TRBJ1-2
CDR3: CASSQERDSAYGYTF

V: TRBV28
J: TRBJ1-5
CDR3: CASHGGDSNQPQHF

V: TRBV10-1
J: TRBJ2-3
CDR3: CASSPREGTDTQYF

V: TRBV10-3
J: TRBJ1-1
CDR3: CAISEPGTVRNTEAFF

V: TRBV27
J: TRBJ2-3
CDR3: CASSPRGLGTDTQYF

V: TRBV20-1
J: TRBJ1-2
CDR3: CSAPGHYGYTF

V: TRBV29-1
J: TRBJ1-2
CDR3: CSAKPLWAGGYTF

V: TRBV18
J: TRBJ1-1
CDR3: CASSPTGPNTEAFF

V: TRBV1
J: TRBJ2-3
CDR3: CTSSQDLDSGGAKDTQYF

V: TRBV28
J: TRBJ1-6
CDR3: CASATQALDNSPLHF

V: TRBV7-8
J: TRBJ1-5
CDR3: CASSEGQYSNQPQHF

V: TRBV10-3
J: TRBJ1-2
CDR3: CAIGQGKSNYGYTF

V: TRBV6-5
J: TRBJ1-1
CDR3: CASSYSAGLVNTEAFF

V: TRBV5-6
J: TRBJ2-2
CDR3: CASSFRGGGTGELFF

V: TRBV7-9
J: TRBJ2-6
CDR3: CASIPLTGANVLTF

V: TRBV10-3
J: TRBJ2-5
CDR3: CAISGTGRRETQYF